What follows are 10 T cell receptor beta chains derived from one specimen sequenced in a study of patients and donors after allogeneic stem cell transplantation. TCRdb passed the RT-PCR reads through MiXCR, listing each CDR3 protein once. Of about a million distinct CDR3 sequences in the sample, 15% to 20% were seen once. The sequenced sample was blood, either unsorted or a sorted T cell fraction (not recorded which). The receptor source for this set is a human donor who was either an allogeneic HSCT recipient or a stem cell or donor lymphocyte infusion donor (not recorded which). It is not recorded whose cells these are; they may come from a transplant donor.

V is TRBV7-3 and J is TRBJ2-3; D gene uncertain. The CDR3 consists of 13 residues. Deletions cut 3 bases from V and 4 bases from J, with 8 bases between. The V gene's germline CDR1 is SGHTA and CDR2 FQGTGA. The DNA of the CDR3 is TGTGCCAGCAGCTTTTATGGGGCAGATACGCAGTATTTT. As protein: CASSFYGADTQYF.

This clonotype has at least ten counts. The chain couples TRBV5-1 to TRBJ2-1; maybe TRBD2 (6 bases). Germline V CDR1 and CDR2: SGHRS, YFSETQ. The CDR3 runs to 13 residues. V dropped 1 base and J dropped 6 bases, with 8 bases sitting between them. The CDR3: CASSLTSSNEQFF. CDR3 bases: TGCGCCAGCAGCTTGACTAGCTCCAATGAGCAGTTCTTC.

V and J are TRBV5-1 and TRBJ2-5; TRBD1 agrees at 10 bases. The CDR3 runs 17 residues. CDR1 is SGHRS and CDR2 is YFSETQ in the germline V gene. The J segment lost 7 bases and the V segment lost 0 bases, leaving 12 bases of the junction unmatched. CDR3 in DNA: TGCGCCAGCAGCTTGGTGAGACCGGGACAGGGGCAGGTGACCCAGTACTTC. It yields the protein CASSLVRPGQGQVTQYF.

This chain uses TRBV4-2 with TRBJ1-5; tentative D call: TRBD1 (6 bases). This CDR3 has 15 amino acids. The V end was cut by 0 bases, the J end by 7 bases, with 13 bases between. Germline V gene lookup returns CDR1 LGHNA and CDR2 YNFKEQ. CDR3 sequence: CASSQDRGGGQPQHF. The CDR3 coding sequence is TGTGCCAGCAGCCAAGATCGGGGTGGGGGCCAGCCCCAGCATTTT.

The V gene is TRBV19, the J gene TRBJ2-2, with 7 positions matching TRBD1. CDR3 length: 13 residues. Per germline, CDR1 LNHDA and CDR2 SQIVND (reference sequence). The junction had 0 bases not matched to a gene; V was cut back by 4 bases and J by 4 bases. The CDR3 protein is CASSNRGTGELFF. The CDR3 DNA reads TGTGCCAGTAGTAACAGGGGCACCGGGGAGCTGTTTTTT.

V usage is TRBV5-1 and J usage is TRBJ2-7; D possibly corresponds to TRBD1 (6 bases). CDR1 is SGHRS and CDR2 is YFSETQ in the germline V gene. V gave up 4 bases and J gave up 2 bases, with 10 bases separating them. CDR3 length: 13 residues. In DNA form, the CDR3 reads TGCGCCAGCAGCATCGACAGGACCTACGAGCAGTACTTC. Protein product: CASSIDRTYEQYF. Drawing the rest from reference TRBV5-1 and TRBJ2-7, the complete variable domain is KAGVTQTPRYLIKTRGQQVTLSCSPISGHRSVSWYQQTPGQGLQFLFEYFSETQRNKGNFPGRFSGRQFSNSRSEMNVSTLELGDSALYLCASSIDRTYEQYFGPGTRLTVT.

This clonotype has only a few counts. J is TRBJ1-2 and V is TRBV15; 11 bases fit TRBD1. With 8 bases clipped from V and 4 bases from J, the junction kept 12 bases outside the gene matches. The CDR3 is 16 residues long. Per germline, CDR1 LNHNV and CDR2 YYDKDF (reference sequence). CDR3 nucleotide sequence: TGTGCCACCTCACTCAAGAGCGGGACAGGGGGCTATGGCTACACCTTC. This sequence encodes CATSLKSGTGGYGYTF. The variable domain in full, with the rest retrieved from reference TRBV15 and TRBJ1-2, is DAMVIQNPRYQVTQFGKPVTLSCSQTLNHNVMYWYQQKSSQAPKLLFHYYDKDFNNEADTPDNFQSRRPNTSFCFLDIRSPGLGDTAMYLCATSLKSGTGGYGYTFGSGTRLTVV.

The chain employs TRBV12-3 or TRBV12-4 and TRBJ1-2; the D is unclear. The CDR3 length is 11 residues. V lost 10 bases and J 7 bases, leaving 13 bases between the germline ends. The CDR3 coding sequence is TGTGCCATCCAATTGTTAGGTGGCTACACCTTC. Residues: CAIQLLGGYTF.

This clonotype occurred a few times. This chain connects TRBV5-1 to TRBJ1-1, with no clear D. V shed 3 bases and J shed 1 base, with 10 bases lying between them. Germline V lookup: CDR1 SGHRS, CDR2 YFSETQ. This CDR3 comprises 14 residues. CDR3 residues: CASSSETGNTEAFF. The DNA of the CDR3 is TGCGCCAGCAGCTCGGAGACGGGGAACACTGAAGCTTTCTTT.

The genes are TRBV30 and TRBJ1-5; unclear D gene. The V gene lost 0 bases and the J gene lost 6 bases, with 12 bases spanning the gap. The CDR3 contains 14 residues. Germline CDR1 GTSNPN, CDR2 SVGIG (reference sequence). CDR3 sequence (DNA): TGTGCCTGGAGTGTAGGTGGGAGAGGTCAGCCCCAGCATTTT. Translating it yields CAWSVGGRGQPQHF.